This T cell receptor beta chain came from a study of cytomegalovirus exposure and HLA in healthy donors. Study conclusions and caveats: Sequences of the TCR beta chain were said to predict the HLA-A and HLA-B alleles of most subjects accurately. Analysis was carried out at a later point, and it linked a missense DCLRE1C variant to TCR beta V- and J-gene trimming. Researchers left out some V segments, among them TRBV6-2 and TRBV6-3, as indistinguishable.

CDR1 and CDR2 from the germline V gene are MNHEY and SMNVEV (reference sequence). The CDR3 is made up of 16 amino acids. J lost 0 bases, V lost 6 bases, and 7 bases had no gene match. A note on this clone: No antigen is known for it.

Amplification used 60 Vbeta primers and 13 Jbeta primers. Under the authors' procedure: In a later analysis, the count reached some 73 million unique TCR beta chains, with 9 million to 11 million shared. The table came from immunoSEQ multiplex PCR; TCRdb's copy has only in-frame clones and leaves some out. The V and J calls and clone size come from that table; D and trimming were worked out from the DNA. Found here are over 200,000 clones, over 70% of them singletons; the top ten hold roughly 2.5%. V gene TRBV27 combines with J gene TRBJ2-4, with 8 bases identical to TRBD2. Sequencing was done on a sample of PBMCs. The origin of this receptor is a woman in her fifties or sixties in good health and CMV-seropositive. CDR3: CASSLGLAEAKNIQYF. The CDR3, as DNA: TGTGCCAGCAGCCTCGGACTAGCTGAAGCCAAAAACATTCAGTACTTC.